This TCR beta chain was captured by sequencing in a study of T cells in Graves' hyperthyroidism and ophthalmopathy. Authors of the study amplified TCR beta CDR3 regions from RNA transcripts. First-round RT-PCR with HTBI primers amplified the TCR CDR3 region. TCRdb redid the calling of the multiplex PCR reads with MiXCR, one entry per CDR3 protein. This table has roughly 800,000 distinct CDR3 sequences, 38% appearing once. Over 18 months, lack of ophthalmopathy progression marked Graves' hyperthyroidism as stable. Orbital computed tomography, thyroid ultrasound, serum thyroxine and TRAb, and clinical symptoms together informed the diagnoses. This clonotype was recorded once. CDR3 length equals 14 residues. Trimming stripped 4 bases from V and 2 bases from J, with 13 bases between. The germline CDR1 and CDR2 sequences are SQVTM and ANQGSEA.

Sample: blood. The receptor's source is a man younger than 35 with Graves' hyperthyroidism. V and J are TRBV29-1 and TRBJ2-3; D perhaps matches TRBD1 (6 bases). The CDR3 bases are TGCAGCGTTGTTGGGGACACCTACACAGATACGCAGTATTTT. Translated: CSVVGDTYTDTQYF.